These T cell receptor beta chains were read from a single sample in a study of cytomegalovirus exposure and HLA in healthy donors. The data were produced by immunoSEQ multiplex PCR, yet TCRdb's version contains in-frame clones alone and is incomplete. The sample carries 100,000 to 150,000 clones, roughly three quarters recorded once. The sample comprised PBMCs. The source is a man aged 45-60 years in good health and CMV-seropositive. CDR3s include the opening cysteine and the closing phenylalanine or tryptophan. D genes are given only for firm matches. Some rows have no size entry. The others give once, few or many, or a class for an expanded clone.

d_call	v_call	clone_size	j_call	cdr3_aa	cdr3_nt
NA	TRBV5-1	NA	TRBJ1-5	CASSPGQINQPQHF	TGCGCCAGCAGCCCCGGACAGATCAATCAGCCCCAGCATTTT
NA	TRBV11-2	NA	TRBJ1-2	CASSFETHDRYGYTF	TGTGCCAGCAGCTTCGAAACTCATGATCGGTATGGCTACACCTTC
TRBD1	TRBV6-5	NA	TRBJ2-5	CASSYPQGAKETQYF	TGTGCCAGCAGTTACCCACAGGGGGCGAAGGAGACCCAGTACTTC
TRBD2	TRBV6-4	NA	TRBJ2-3	CASRPRAGVTDTQYF	TGTGCCAGCAGACCTAGAGCGGGAGTCACAGATACGCAGTATTTT
TRBD1	TRBV10-1	NA	TRBJ2-2	CASSEPRGQGLDANTGELFF	TGCGCCAGCAGTGAGCCTAGGGGACAGGGTTTGGACGCGAACACCGGGGAGCTGTTTTTT
TRBD1	TRBV18	NA	TRBJ2-1	CASSPRDSQFF	TGTGCCAGCTCACCACGGGACAGCCAGTTCTTC
NA	TRBV20-1	few	TRBJ2-7	CSATRVEQYF	TGCAGTGCCACTCGGGTCGAGCAGTACTTC
TRBD1	TRBV27	once	TRBJ2-7	CASSRRQGPHHEQYF	TGTGCCAGCAGTCGCCGACAGGGACCTCACCACGAGCAGTACTTC
TRBD2	TRBV9	NA	TRBJ2-5	CASSATSLETQYF	TGTGCCAGCAGCGCGACTAGCTTGGAGACCCAGTACTTC
NA	TRBV5-5	once	TRBJ1-6	CASSLAGASYNSPLHF	TGTGCCAGCAGCTTGGCAGGGGCGAGCTATAATTCACCCCTCCACTTT
TRBD1	TRBV28	NA	TRBJ1-2	CASSRQGAFGYTF	TGTGCCAGCAGTCGACAGGGGGCGTTTGGCTACACCTTC
NA	TRBV27	few	TRBJ2-7	CASSVTSWGYEQYF	TGTGCCAGCAGTGTGACTAGTTGGGGATACGAGCAGTACTTC
TRBD1	TRBV6-5	once	TRBJ2-3	CASSATGGITDTQYF	TGTGCCAGCAGTGCCACAGGGGGTATCACAGATACGCAGTATTTT
NA	TRBV21-1	NA	TRBJ2-2	CASSKAREDTGELFF	TGTGCCAGCAGCAAAGCGAGGGAGGACACCGGGGAGCTGTTTTTT
NA	TRBV28	NA	TRBJ2-3	CASSFVKENSDTQYF	TGTGCCAGCAGTTTCGTGAAAGAGAATTCAGATACGCAGTATTTT
TRBD1	TRBV7-9	NA	TRBJ2-7	CASSLGGTGGGYEQYF	TGTGCCAGCAGCTTAGGGGGGACAGGGGGAGGCTACGAGCAGTACTTC
TRBD1	TRBV7-6	NA	TRBJ1-1	CASSPRTGWNTEAFF	TGTGCCAGCAGCCCTCGGACAGGGTGGAACACTGAAGCTTTCTTT
NA	TRBV7-9	NA	TRBJ2-2	CASSLPGVGAGELFF	TGTGCCAGCAGCCTCCCGGGGGTTGGGGCCGGGGAGCTGTTTTTT
NA	TRBV6-1	NA	TRBJ1-2	CASSEARVGYGYTF	TGTGCCAGCAGTGAGGCGCGGGTAGGGTATGGCTACACCTTC
NA	TRBV12-5	NA	TRBJ1-2	CASAGGGADDYGYTF	TGTGCTAGTGCAGGCGGGGGAGCGGACGACTATGGCTACACCTTC
NA	TRBV28	NA	TRBJ2-7	CASSRWSRDIYEQYF	TGTGCCAGCAGCCGCTGGTCCCGGGACATCTACGAGCAGTACTTC
TRBD1	TRBV19	NA	TRBJ2-1	CASRRGQGRVDEQFF	TGTGCCAGTAGACGGGGACAGGGTCGGGTCGATGAGCAGTTCTTC
NA	TRBV6-5	NA	TRBJ2-1	CASSLGLSSYNEQFF	TGTGCCAGCAGCCTGGGACTGAGCTCCTACAATGAGCAGTTCTTC
TRBD2	TRBV5-4	once	TRBJ2-3	CASSYDLAGGAGTQYF	TGTGCCAGCAGCTACGACTTAGCGGGGGGGGCCGGTACGCAGTATTTT
NA	TRBV15	NA	TRBJ1-6	CATSGSSYNSPLHF	TGTGCCACCAGCGGGAGCTCCTATAATTCACCCCTCCACTTT
TRBD1	TRBV6-6	NA	TRBJ2-7	CASSYPGQGAGEQYF	TGTGCCAGCAGTTACCCTGGACAGGGGGCTGGTGAGCAGTACTTC